Included here is one T cell receptor beta chain sequence, with context. The sample belongs to a study of blood T cell repertoires in COVID-19. The assay was immunoSEQ multiplex PCR, and TCRdb's table has in-frame clones only and misses some. The profile shows fewer than 180,000 clones, 80% to 90% of them singletons. This TCR came from a man in his 70s with acute or convalescent COVID-19. The material sequenced was peripheral blood.

CDR3 in amino acids: CASSLTQVATNEKLFF. The CDR3 nucleotides are TGTGCCAGCAGCTTAACGCAGGTTGCAACTAATGAAAAACTGTTTTTT. The J gene is TRBJ1-4, the V gene TRBV11-2; D ambiguous. V was cut by 2 bases and J by 0 bases, with 10 bases left in between. This CDR3 region has 16 residues. Germline V gene sequence: CDR1 SGHAT, CDR2 FQNNGV.